These T cell receptor beta chains were read from a single sample in a study of identical twins. Each CDR3 protein gets one entry after TCRdb re-called the 5' RACE reads with MiXCR. The table records a few hundred thousand distinct CDR3 sequences, 24% of them present only once. The data also belong to a second study, concerning T cells expressing NK-cell markers.

The specimen sequenced was CD4+ T cells sorted from blood. The source is a young woman in good health. Both conserved end residues are part of each CDR3. Each record gives: D gene, V gene, J gene, clone size, CDR3 DNA, CDR3 protein. The D gene is left open where the match is weak. Where a row states a size, it is once, few, many or the class of an expanded clone; other rows omit it.

TRBD1	TRBV5-1	TRBJ2-1	few	TGCGCCAGCAGCTTGGAATGGACAGGGACCTACAATGAGCAGTTCTTC	CASSLEWTGTYNEQFF
.	TRBV20-1	TRBJ2-3	.	TGCAGTGGTCGGGGGGCGGGGGGCACAGATACGCAGTATTTT	CSGRGAGGTDTQYF
TRBD2	TRBV20-1	TRBJ2-1	.	TGCAGTGCTAGAGGCCCCCGTGTAGCGGGATACAATGAGCAGTTCTTC	CSARGPRVAGYNEQFF
.	TRBV3-1	TRBJ2-7	.	TGTGCCAGCAGCCAAGGGCCAACAGGAACTTCTTCATACGAGCAGTACTTC	CASSQGPTGTSSYEQYF
TRBD2	TRBV6-1	TRBJ2-7	few	TGTGCCAGCAGTAGCGGGAGGTCCGGCGAGCAGTACTTC	CASSSGRSGEQYF
.	TRBV14	TRBJ2-5	.	TGTGCCAGCAGCCAAGGAAAGACCCAGTACTTC	CASSQGKTQYF
.	TRBV5-1	TRBJ1-4	.	TGCGCCAGCAGCCACCGGGACGGCCGGCGTTTTTTT	CASSHRDGRRFF
.	TRBV10-3	TRBJ2-3	.	TGTGCCACCAACAGGGTCGGCACAGATACGCAGTATTTT	CATNRVGTDTQYF
.	TRBV30	TRBJ1-2	many	TGTGCCTGGGGCAGCTACACCTTC	CAWGSYTF
.	TRBV12-3/TRBV12-4	TRBJ1-5	.	TGTGCCAGCAGTTTACGGTACGATCAGCCCCAGCATTTT	CASSLRYDQPQHF
.	TRBV4-2	TRBJ1-1	.	TGTGCCAGCAGCCAAGAAGGGCGAACGGGCCCGAACACTGAAGCTTTCTTT	CASSQEGRTGPNTEAFF
.	TRBV29-1	TRBJ2-1	.	TGCAGCGTTATGGGGAGCTCCTACAATGAGCAGTTCTTC	CSVMGSSYNEQFF
TRBD1	TRBV2	TRBJ1-1	.	TGTGCCAGCAGTGCGGACAGGGCGACTGAAGCTTTCTTT	CASSADRATEAFF
.	TRBV20-1	TRBJ1-4	.	TGCAGCCCGACCCGACTGTATAATGAAAAACTGTTTTTT	CSPTRLYNEKLFF
TRBD2	TRBV10-3	TRBJ2-3	.	TGTGCCATCAGTGAAGGGACTAGCGACTACACAGATACGCAGTATTTT	CAISEGTSDYTDTQYF
.	TRBV29-1	TRBJ1-2	.	TGCAGCGTTGGCCTGGCTGGGGGCTATGGCTACACCTTC	CSVGLAGGYGYTF
.	TRBV3-1	TRBJ2-1	few	TGTGCCAGCAGCCAACAGATGTTTGGTAGGCAGTTCTTC	CASSQQMFGRQFF
.	TRBV5-1	TRBJ2-7	.	TGCGCCAGCAGCTGGACATCTAGGGGCTCCTACGAGCAGTACTTC	CASSWTSRGSYEQYF
TRBD1	TRBV5-1	TRBJ2-7	.	TGCGCCAGCAGCTTGAACAGGGGCACCTACGAGCAGTACTTC	CASSLNRGTYEQYF
.	TRBV7-2	TRBJ1-1	few	TGTGCCAGCAGCCTAGATAGTTTAGTACCTGAAGCTTTCTTT	CASSLDSLVPEAFF
TRBD2	TRBV20-1	TRBJ2-2	.	TGCAGTGCTAGAGATCTCCGGACTAGCGGGAGGACGGACACCGGGGAGCTGTTTTTT	CSARDLRTSGRTDTGELFF
.	TRBV12-5	TRBJ2-2	.	TGTGCTAGTGGTTTGGTACCTTCCACCGGGGAGCTGTTTTTT	CASGLVPSTGELFF
.	TRBV15	TRBJ2-7	few	TGTGCCACCAGCAGAGATCAAGAAGACGAGCAGTACTTC	CATSRDQEDEQYF
.	TRBV6-1	TRBJ2-2	.	TGTGCCAGCGAGGAGTATAACACCGGGGAGCTGTTTTTT	CASEEYNTGELFF
.	TRBV24-1	TRBJ2-2	.	TGTGCCACCAGTGATACTGGAAACACCGGGGAGCTGTTTTTT	CATSDTGNTGELFF
TRBD1	TRBV20-1	TRBJ1-2	few	TGCAGTGCTAGAGCCAGCCGGGACAGCTATGGCTACACCTTC	CSARASRDSYGYTF
TRBD2	TRBV7-2	TRBJ2-7	.	TGTGCCAGCAGCTCAAGTAGCGGGAGGGCCGCCGCGGAGCAGTACTTC	CASSSSSGRAAAEQYF
.	TRBV7-9	TRBJ1-4	.	TGTGCCAGCAGCTTATCCCAGAGTAATGAAAAACTGTTTTTT	CASSLSQSNEKLFF
.	TRBV9	TRBJ2-2	.	TGTGCCAGCAGCAGGGGCCCCTCGAACACCGGGGAGCTGTTTTTT	CASSRGPSNTGELFF
.	TRBV27	TRBJ1-4	few	TGTGCCAGCAGTCCTCAAACTCTCGGGGCATCGGAACTGTTTTTT	CASSPQTLGASELFF
.	TRBV7-2	TRBJ2-1	few	TGTGCCAGCAGCTTAAGTCTTAATGAGCAGTTCTTC	CASSLSLNEQFF
TRBD2	TRBV12-3/TRBV12-4	TRBJ2-1	.	TGTGCCAGCACCAATCACGGGGGAGGGAGTATCCATGAGCAGTTCTTC	CASTNHGGGSIHEQFF
.	TRBV7-9	TRBJ2-3	many	TGTGCCAGCAGCTTAGACTCGACCACAGATACGCAGTATTTT	CASSLDSTTDTQYF
TRBD1	TRBV7-2	TRBJ2-1	.	TGTGCCAGCAGCTTAGTGGTTAGAGGACAGGCCTACAATGAGCAGTTCTTC	CASSLVVRGQAYNEQFF
.	TRBV10-3	TRBJ1-1	.	TGTGCCACGGCGATAACAGGTGAAGCTTTCTTT	CATAITGEAFF
TRBD2	TRBV25-1	TRBJ2-5	many	TGTGCCAGCAGTGATGTGGCTAGCGGAAAGACCCAGTACTTC	CASSDVASGKTQYF
.	TRBV2	TRBJ1-2	.	TGTGCCAGCAGTGAAAGGGGCGTCATCAACTATGGCTACACCTTC	CASSERGVINYGYTF
.	TRBV7-9	TRBJ2-1	.	TGTGCCAGCAGCTTAGGGACTTTTAATGAGCAGTTCTTC	CASSLGTFNEQFF
.	TRBV21-1	TRBJ2-5	.	TGTGCCAGCAGCAAAGGAACAGGCTCCAACCAAGAGACCCAGTACTTC	CASSKGTGSNQETQYF
.	TRBV5-1	TRBJ2-1	.	TGCGCCAGCAGCCCCGGACTTCGCTCCTACAATGAGCAGTTCTTC	CASSPGLRSYNEQFF
.	TRBV12-3/TRBV12-4	TRBJ2-1	few	TGTGCCAGCACTGGAAATGAGCAGTTCTTC	CASTGNEQFF
.	TRBV12-3/TRBV12-4	TRBJ1-5	few	TGTGCCAGCAGTTATACGGGGGGAAATGGACCCCAGCATTTT	CASSYTGGNGPQHF
.	TRBV2	TRBJ1-4	few	TGTGCCAGCAGTGAAGCTGGGACCTTACAGGGCCGACGATTT	CASSEAGTLQGRRF
.	TRBV5-8	TRBJ1-2	few	TGTGCCAGCAGCTTGAGATGGGAGGCCTATGGCTACACCTTC	CASSLRWEAYGYTF
.	TRBV2	TRBJ1-2	few	TGTGCCAGCATGGGGGGGCACGGAAACTATGGCTACACCTTC	CASMGGHGNYGYTF
.	TRBV25-1	TRBJ1-1	.	TGTGCCAGCAGTGAATCCGGGGGAAACACTGAAGCTTTCTTT	CASSESGGNTEAFF
.	TRBV29-1	TRBJ2-7	many	TGCAGCGTTGTACAGGGAGGGTTCTACGAGCAGTACTTC	CSVVQGGFYEQYF
.	TRBV5-1	TRBJ2-5	.	TGCGCCAGCAGGGTGGCGAATGAGGAGACCCAGTACTTC	CASRVANEETQYF
TRBD1	TRBV5-1	TRBJ2-7	few	TGCGCCAGCAGCTTGGCCGGGACAGGGGACTACGAGCAGTACTTC	CASSLAGTGDYEQYF
TRBD2	TRBV11-2	TRBJ2-1	.	TGTGCCAGCAGCTCTCCGGGACTAGCGGGAAAAAGCTCCTACAATGAGCAGTTCTTC	CASSSPGLAGKSSYNEQFF
.	TRBV20-1	TRBJ2-1	.	TGCAGTGCTAGGGGAGACAGCGGCTCCTACAATGAGCAGTTCTTC	CSARGDSGSYNEQFF
.	TRBV5-1	TRBJ2-3	.	TGCGCCAGCAGCTTCTATGGCTTGACAGATACGCAGTATTTT	CASSFYGLTDTQYF
TRBD2	TRBV20-1	TRBJ2-1	few	TGCAGTGCTGCAGGGACTAGCGGGGGGGCCATGGATGAGCAGTTCTTC	CSAAGTSGGAMDEQFF
.	TRBV29-1	TRBJ2-7	few	TGCAGCGTCCGGGCCCCAGGAGGCGAGCAGTACTTC	CSVRAPGGEQYF
TRBD1	TRBV7-6	TRBJ1-2	.	TGTGCCAGCAGCGCCTTTCAGGGGGAGGCTGGCTACACCTTC	CASSAFQGEAGYTF
.	TRBV6-2/TRBV6-3	TRBJ1-2	few	TGTGCCAGCAGTTACTCAAAGGTTCATGGCTACACCTTC	CASSYSKVHGYTF
TRBD2	TRBV5-1	TRBJ2-1	few	TGCGCCAGCAGCCCTACTAGCGGGAGCTCCTACAATGAGCAGTTCTTC	CASSPTSGSSYNEQFF
.	TRBV5-1	TRBJ2-1	.	TGCGCCAGCAGCTTGCAGCCGGCCTACAATGAGCAGTTCTTC	CASSLQPAYNEQFF
.	TRBV9	TRBJ2-3	.	TGTGCCAGCAGCCCCCGGGGGACAGCAGATACGCAGTATTTT	CASSPRGTADTQYF
.	TRBV27	TRBJ2-2	.	TGTGCCAGCAGTTTAATGTTTTTGGACCTTCCCCGAACCGGGGAGCTGTTTTTT	CASSLMFLDLPRTGELFF